This is a list of T cell receptor beta chains from one sample in a study of blood T cell repertoires in COVID-19. Sequencing used immunoSEQ multiplex PCR; TCRdb keeps in-frame clones, though not all of them. Among tens of thousands of clones listed, 85% to 90% were seen once. Sequencing was done on a sample of peripheral blood. The receptor source for this set is a man aged 45 to 65 with acute or convalescent COVID-19. CDR3s include the opening cysteine and the closing phenylalanine or tryptophan. The D gene is left open where the match is weak. Clone size is not always given. Where it is, it says once, few, many or a class for expanded clones.

v_call	j_call	clone_size	d_call	cdr3_nt	cdr3_aa
TRBV7-9	TRBJ1-1	once	NA	TGTGCCAGCAGCTCAGCGGCGGGACCGGCCCCTGAAGCTTTCTTT	CASSSAAGPAPEAFF
TRBV6-2/TRBV6-3	TRBJ2-1	NA	NA	TGTGCCAGCAGCCTCCTCATCGGCGGGAATTACAATGAGCAGTTCTTC	CASSLLIGGNYNEQFF
TRBV28	TRBJ1-4	NA	NA	TGTGCCAGCAGTTCGAGGACACCAACTAATGAAAAACTGTTTTTT	CASSSRTPTNEKLFF
TRBV10-3	TRBJ2-3	NA	NA	TGTGCCATCACTGCGGGGCAGGGGGTGGGAGATACGCAGTATTTT	CAITAGQGVGDTQYF
TRBV25-1	TRBJ2-1	NA	NA	TGTGCCAGCAGTGTGACAGGCCGCTCCTACAATGAGCAGTTCTTC	CASSVTGRSYNEQFF
TRBV7-2	TRBJ2-5	NA	NA	TGTGCCAGCAGCTTAGATAGATCGGGGGGCGACCAAGAGACCCAGTACTTC	CASSLDRSGGDQETQYF
TRBV6-4	TRBJ2-7	NA	TRBD2	TGTGCCAGCAGTGTCGTTAGCGGGACCACCTACGAGCAGTACTTC	CASSVVSGTTYEQYF
TRBV18	TRBJ1-2	once	NA	TGTGCCAGCTCACCATTAAACAGGCCAAACTATGGCTACACCTTC	CASSPLNRPNYGYTF
TRBV2	TRBJ1-6	NA	TRBD1	TGTGCCAGCAGCGTAACAGGGGATAATTCACCCCTCCACTTT	CASSVTGDNSPLHF
TRBV11-2	TRBJ2-7	NA	NA	TGTGCCAGCAGCTTAAGGGGGGGCTCCTACGAGCAGTACTTC	CASSLRGGSYEQYF
TRBV12-3/TRBV12-4	TRBJ1-1	NA	NA	TGTGCCAGCAGTTTAATCCGCGGGGGGGCTTTCTTT	CASSLIRGGAFF
TRBV7-6	TRBJ2-7	once	NA	TGTGCCAGCAGCTCGTTTCCACTCGGCCCCCTTACGGGGGGCGCCTACGAGCAGTACTTC	CASSSFPLGPLTGGAYEQYF
TRBV5-1	TRBJ2-1	NA	TRBD2	TGCGCCAGCAGCCCCATAGCGGGGTCCAACAATGAGCAGTTCTTC	CASSPIAGSNNEQFF
TRBV5-8	TRBJ1-6	NA	NA	TGTGCCAGCAGCTTGGAACCGGGGTTGACACCCCTCCACTTT	CASSLEPGLTPLHF
TRBV5-4	TRBJ1-3	NA	NA	TGTGCCAGCAGCTTAAGTGGCAGTCCCTCTGGAAACACCATATATTTT	CASSLSGSPSGNTIYF
TRBV11-2	TRBJ1-3	NA	NA	TGTGCCAGCAGCTTAGTTCCGGGTTCGGACACCATATATTTT	CASSLVPGSDTIYF
TRBV6-5	TRBJ1-1	once	TRBD1	TGTGCCACCCTCAGGGCAGGGGGCCTGAACACTGAAGCTTTCTTT	CATLRAGGLNTEAFF
TRBV5-1	TRBJ2-5	NA	TRBD2	TGCGCCAGCAGCTTGGAGTCTAGCGGGGGAAAAGAGACCCAGTACTTC	CASSLESSGGKETQYF
TRBV11-2	TRBJ2-7	NA	NA	TGTGCCAGCAGCTTAGATGGGGCCACCTACGAGCAGTACTTC	CASSLDGATYEQYF
TRBV7-2	TRBJ2-3	NA	TRBD2	TGTGCCAGCAGCTTTGGCGGGAGACACTCTAGCACAGATACGCAGTATTTT	CASSFGGRHSSTDTQYF
TRBV3-1/TRBV3-2	TRBJ2-3	NA	TRBD2	TGTGCCAGCAGCTCCCGTGGACTAGCGGCTAGCACAGATACGCAGTATTTT	CASSSRGLAASTDTQYF
TRBV3-1/TRBV3-2	TRBJ1-3	NA	NA	TGTGCCAGCAGGAGGACGGGACTGACCTCTGGAAACACCATATATTTT	CASRRTGLTSGNTIYF
TRBV19	TRBJ2-3	once	TRBD1	TGTGCCAGTAGGCAGGGACAGGGGGTCACGGATACGCAGTATTTT	CASRQGQGVTDTQYF
TRBV19	TRBJ1-2	NA	NA	TGTGCCAGTACCCCCTTTATTAACTATGGCTACACCTTC	CASTPFINYGYTF
TRBV6-2/TRBV6-3	TRBJ1-5	once	NA	TGTGCCAGCAGTTACTCCCCGCAGAAGCCCCAGCATTTT	CASSYSPQKPQHF
TRBV6-5	TRBJ2-5	NA	TRBD1	TGTGCCAGCAGCTGGACAGGGGGACGAGAGACCCAGTACTTC	CASSWTGGRETQYF
TRBV30	TRBJ1-6	NA	TRBD1	TGTGCCTGGAACCGGGACAGGGCTAATTCACCCCTCCACTTT	CAWNRDRANSPLHF
TRBV7-2	TRBJ1-3	NA	NA	TGTGCCAGCAGCTTGAGGAATGGACAGGGAAACACCATATATTTT	CASSLRNGQGNTIYF
TRBV4-1	TRBJ2-5	NA	TRBD1	TGCGCCAGCAGCCAAGGGACAGGGCTGGAGACCCAGTACTTC	CASSQGTGLETQYF
TRBV3-1/TRBV3-2	TRBJ2-7	NA	NA	TGTGCCAGCAGCTCAAGGGGACTCTCCTACGAGCAGTACTTC	CASSSRGLSYEQYF
TRBV5-1	TRBJ2-1	NA	NA	TGCGCCAGCAGTCAAGAGCGGCCCTCCTACAATGAGCAGTTCTTC	CASSQERPSYNEQFF
TRBV5-4	TRBJ2-3	NA	TRBD2	TGTGCCCAAGGACTAGCGGGAGTAACAGATACGCAGTATTTT	CAQGLAGVTDTQYF
TRBV6-5	TRBJ1-4	once	TRBD1	TGTGCCGGTACAGGGGGCAGTGAAAAACTGTTTTTT	CAGTGGSEKLFF
TRBV2	TRBJ1-4	NA	TRBD1	TGTGCCAGCAGGGGGGACAGGGGTTGGAAGGAAAAACTGTTTTTT	CASRGDRGWKEKLFF
TRBV3-1/TRBV3-2	TRBJ1-1	NA	NA	TGTGCCAGCAGCAGGGGGGGCACTGAAGCTTTCTTT	CASSRGGTEAFF
TRBV7-9	TRBJ1-5	NA	NA	TGTGCCAGCAGTCAGGGTGGCAATCAGCCCCAGCATTTT	CASSQGGNQPQHF
TRBV29-1	TRBJ2-3	NA	NA	TGCAGCGCCGGCACAGATACGCAGTATTTT	CSAGTDTQYF
TRBV19	TRBJ2-7	NA	NA	TGTGCGTCGGGACTCTCCTACGAGCAGTACTTC	CASGLSYEQYF
TRBV19	TRBJ1-5	NA	TRBD1	TGTGCCAGTAGTATGGACAGGGGGCGAGTAGGTCAGCCCCAGCATTTT	CASSMDRGRVGQPQHF
TRBV30	TRBJ1-1	NA	NA	TGTGCCTGGAGTGTTAATTCGGACAGCACTGAAGCTTTCTTT	CAWSVNSDSTEAFF
TRBV19	TRBJ1-5	NA	NA	TGTGCCAGTAGAGACTTCAATAGCAATCAGCCCCAGCATTTT	CASRDFNSNQPQHF